This T cell receptor beta chain was obtained from a study of blood T cell repertoires in COVID-19. Turning to the study itself: Sample material is recorded as cDNA or gDNA derived from T cells, B-cell-depleted T cells, or PBMCs.

The CDR3 is 15 amino acids. The germline gives CDR1 MNHNS, CDR2 SASEGT. V lost 0 bases, J lost 3 bases, and 5 bases stayed unmatched. Sequencing was performed with immunoSEQ multiplex PCR; in TCRdb, only in-frame clones are kept and a portion is missing. The table lists 65,000 to 100,000 clones, 80% to 90% of them singletons. The source material was peripheral blood. The clonotype comes from a woman over 75 with acute or convalescent COVID-19. The V call is TRBV6-1, the J call TRBJ2-7; 7 bases line up with TRBD1. CDR3 nucleotides: TGTGCCAGCAGTGAAGCCTACGACAGGGACTACGAGCAGTACTTC. It translates to CASSEAYDRDYEQYF.